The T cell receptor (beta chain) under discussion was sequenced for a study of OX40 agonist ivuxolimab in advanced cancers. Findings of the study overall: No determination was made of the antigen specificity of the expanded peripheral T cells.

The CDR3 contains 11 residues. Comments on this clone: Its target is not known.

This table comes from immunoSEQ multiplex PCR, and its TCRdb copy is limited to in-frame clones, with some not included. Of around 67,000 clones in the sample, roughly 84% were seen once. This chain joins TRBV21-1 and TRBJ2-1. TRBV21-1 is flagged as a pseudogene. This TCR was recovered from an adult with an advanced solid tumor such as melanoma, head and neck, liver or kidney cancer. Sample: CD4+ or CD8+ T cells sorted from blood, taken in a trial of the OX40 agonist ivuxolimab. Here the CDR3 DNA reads TGTGCCAGCCCCAAATGGAATGAGCAGTTCTTC. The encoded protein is CASPKWNEQFF.